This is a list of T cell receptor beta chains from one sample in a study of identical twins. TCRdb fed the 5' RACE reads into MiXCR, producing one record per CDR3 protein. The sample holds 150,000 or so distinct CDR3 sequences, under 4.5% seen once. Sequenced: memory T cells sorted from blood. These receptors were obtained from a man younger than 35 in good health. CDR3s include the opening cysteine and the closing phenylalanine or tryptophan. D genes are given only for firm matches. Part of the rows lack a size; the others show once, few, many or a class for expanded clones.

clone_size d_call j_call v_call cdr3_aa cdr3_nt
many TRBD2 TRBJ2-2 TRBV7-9 CASSSGLAKTGELFF TGTGCCAGCAGCTCGGGACTAGCGAAAACCGGGGAGCTGTTTTTT
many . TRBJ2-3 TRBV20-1 CSARGFVVEGADTQYF TGCAGTGCTAGAGGTTTTGTAGTGGAGGGGGCAGATACGCAGTATTTT
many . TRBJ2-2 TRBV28 CASMVSNTGELFF TGTGCCAGCATGGTCAGCAACACCGGGGAGCTGTTTTTT
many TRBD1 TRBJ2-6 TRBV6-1 CASRGLVRDRSSGANVLTF TGTGCCAGCAGGGGGTTAGTCCGGGACAGGAGCTCTGGGGCCAACGTCCTGACTTTC
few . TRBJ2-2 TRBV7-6 CASSQGLSTGELFF TGTGCCAGCAGCCAGGGACTTTCCACCGGGGAGCTGTTTTTT
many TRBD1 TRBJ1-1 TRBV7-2 CASSLGDRRNTEAFF TGTGCCAGCAGCTTAGGGGACAGGAGGAACACTGAAGCTTTCTTT
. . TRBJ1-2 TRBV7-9 CASSLARGGHMGYGYTF TGTGCCAGCAGCTTAGCTCGCGGCGGCCATATGGGCTATGGCTACACCTTC
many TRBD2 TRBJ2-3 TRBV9 CASSAVAGGGDTQYF TGTGCCAGCAGCGCCGTAGCGGGAGGAGGCGATACGCAGTATTTT
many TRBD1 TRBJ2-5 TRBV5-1 CASSWRTGPETQYF TGCGCCAGCAGCTGGAGGACAGGGCCAGAGACCCAGTACTTC
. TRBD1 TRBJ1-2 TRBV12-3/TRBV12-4 CASSPGQGRGFYGYTF TGTGCCAGCAGTCCCGGACAGGGGAGGGGATTCTATGGCTACACCTTC
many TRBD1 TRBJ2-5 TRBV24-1 CATSDPRDSATQYF TGTGCCACCAGTGATCCACGGGACAGCGCGACCCAGTACTTC
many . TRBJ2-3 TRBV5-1 CASSLASTGRGDTQYF TGCGCCAGCAGCTTGGCCAGCACAGGGAGGGGAGATACGCAGTATTTT
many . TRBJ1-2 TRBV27 CASSPRTATSDGYTF TGTGCCAGCAGTCCCCGGACAGCCACCTCTGATGGCTACACCTTC
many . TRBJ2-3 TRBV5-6 CANLRPDTQYF TGTGCCAACCTTAGGCCAGATACGCAGTATTTT
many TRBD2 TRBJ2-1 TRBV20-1 CSARGTSGTFSYNEQFF TGCAGTGCTAGAGGGACTAGCGGGACCTTCTCCTACAATGAGCAGTTCTTC
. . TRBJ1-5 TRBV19 CASTPGGNPNQPQHF TGTGCCAGTACTCCGGGGGGGAACCCAAATCAGCCCCAGCATTTT
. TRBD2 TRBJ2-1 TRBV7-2 CASSSAPLAGGLRSGIF TGTGCCAGCAGTTCCGCACCACTAGCGGGGGGATTACGGAGTGGGATCTTC
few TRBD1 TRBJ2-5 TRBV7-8 CASSLAAGQGALETQYF TGTGCCAGCAGCTTAGCGGCCGGGCAGGGGGCTCTGGAGACCCAGTACTTC
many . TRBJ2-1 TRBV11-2 CASSLGTLALSSYNEQFF TGTGCCAGCAGCTTAGGGACTCTTGCCTTAAGCTCCTACAATGAGCAGTTCTTC
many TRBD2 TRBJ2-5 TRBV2 CASSDRRGETQYF TGTGCCAGCAGTGACCGGCGGGGGGAGACCCAGTACTTC
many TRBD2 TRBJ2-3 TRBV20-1 CSAPPPAREVHTDTQYF TGCAGTGCTCCACCCCCCGCGCGGGAGGTCCACACAGATACGCAGTATTTT
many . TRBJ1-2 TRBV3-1 CASSQVSSYGYTF TGTGCCAGCAGCCAAGTGTCCAGCTATGGCTACACCTTC
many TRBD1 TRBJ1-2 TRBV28 CASSLKGRWDRGSYGYTF TGTGCCAGCAGTTTAAAAGGAAGGTGGGACAGGGGTTCCTATGGCTACACCTTC
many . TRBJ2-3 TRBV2 CASSDVTTDTQYF TGTGCCAGCAGTGACGTAACCACAGATACGCAGTATTTT
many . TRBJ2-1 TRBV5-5 CASSLAAAGSSYNEQFF TGTGCCAGCAGCTTGGCGGCGGCAGGGAGCTCCTACAATGAGCAGTTCTTC
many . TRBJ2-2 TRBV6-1 CASREQDYTGELFF TGTGCCAGCAGAGAGCAGGACTACACCGGGGAGCTGTTTTTT
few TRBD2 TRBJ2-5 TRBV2 CASSEGGLAGARLETQYF TGTGCCAGCAGTGAAGGGGGACTAGCGGGCGCCCGGTTAGAGACCCAGTACTTC
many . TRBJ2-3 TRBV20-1 CSARLAGVGPDTQYF TGCAGTGCTAGGCTAGCAGGAGTGGGGCCAGATACGCAGTATTTT
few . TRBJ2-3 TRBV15 CATSENADTQYF TGTGCCACCAGCGAAAACGCGGATACGCAGTATTTT
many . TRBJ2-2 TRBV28 CASSPPLFGTGELFF TGTGCCAGCAGTCCGCCCCTATTTGGAACCGGGGAGCTGTTTTTT
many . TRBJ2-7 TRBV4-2 CASSGRDGASYEQYF TGTGCCAGCAGCGGCCGGGACGGAGCTTCCTACGAGCAGTACTTC
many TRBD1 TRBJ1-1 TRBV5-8 CASSLEQGARNTEAFF TGTGCCAGCAGCTTGGAACAGGGGGCGCGGAACACTGAAGCTTTCTTT
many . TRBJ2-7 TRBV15 CATSKVRGLGSYEQYF TGTGCCACCAGCAAAGTCCGGGGACTGGGGTCCTACGAGCAGTACTTC
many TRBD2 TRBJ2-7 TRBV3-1 CASSQVGGSLYEQYF TGTGCCAGCAGCCAAGTTGGCGGGAGTCTGTACGAGCAGTACTTC
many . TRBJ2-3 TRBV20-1 CSVNRVSTDTQYF TGCAGTGTCAATAGGGTGAGCACAGATACGCAGTATTTT
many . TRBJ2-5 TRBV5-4 CASSLAMRGQETQYF TGTGCCAGCAGCTTGGCCATGAGGGGCCAAGAGACCCAGTACTTC
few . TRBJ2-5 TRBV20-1 CSARDLENGQETQYF TGCAGTGCTAGAGATCTTGAGAACGGCCAAGAGACCCAGTACTTC
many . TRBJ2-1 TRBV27 CASSLTGLSEQFF TGTGCCAGCAGTTTAACAGGGTTGAGTGAGCAGTTCTTC
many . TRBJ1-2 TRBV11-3 CASSSPGQLNYGYTF TGTGCCAGCAGCTCTCCGGGACAACTTAACTATGGCTACACCTTC
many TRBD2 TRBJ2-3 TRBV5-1 CASRLAGVTDTQYF TGCGCCAGCAGGCTAGCGGGGGTAACAGATACGCAGTATTTT
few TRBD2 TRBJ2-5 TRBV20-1 CSASPGTNRRGETQYF TGCAGTGCTAGCCCCGGGACTAACAGGAGAGGGGAGACCCAGTACTTC
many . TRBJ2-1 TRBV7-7 CASSRGPGDNEQFF TGTGCCAGCAGTCGTGGCCCAGGGGACAATGAGCAGTTCTTC